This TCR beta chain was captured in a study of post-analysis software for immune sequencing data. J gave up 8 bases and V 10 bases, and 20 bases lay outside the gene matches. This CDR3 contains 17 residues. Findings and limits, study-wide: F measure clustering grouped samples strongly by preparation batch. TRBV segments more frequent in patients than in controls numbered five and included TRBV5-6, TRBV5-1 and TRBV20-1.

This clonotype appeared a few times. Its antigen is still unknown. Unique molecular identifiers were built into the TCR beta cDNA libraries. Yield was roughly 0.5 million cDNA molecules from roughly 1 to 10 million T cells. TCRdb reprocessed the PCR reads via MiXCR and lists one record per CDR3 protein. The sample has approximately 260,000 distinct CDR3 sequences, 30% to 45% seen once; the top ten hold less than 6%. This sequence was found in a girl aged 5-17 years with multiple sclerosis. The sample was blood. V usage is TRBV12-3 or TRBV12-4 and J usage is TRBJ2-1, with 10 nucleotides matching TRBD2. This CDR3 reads CANSHQQAGGATDEQFF. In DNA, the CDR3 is TGTGCCAACAGCCACCAGCAAGCGGGAGGGGCAACGGATGAGCAGTTCTTC.